This T cell receptor (beta chain) derives from a study of shared clonotypes between healthy human individuals. Positive CCR7 selection of CD45RO-negative cells yielded the naive CD8 cells, and terminally differentiated effector memory CD45RA+ cells were excluded. Libraries were prepared by immunoSEQ multiplex PCR; TCRdb keeps only in-frame clonotypes and omits some of them. The sample has about 2.1 million clones; 93% are singletons. Germline-derived CDR1 and CDR2 are SQVTM and ANQGSEA. This CDR3 region has 12 residues. V was pared by 3 bases and J by 6 bases, with 5 bases of the junction left unmatched.

This sequence joins TRBV29-1 and TRBJ2-7; 7 bases fit TRBD2. What was sequenced was naive CD8+ T cells from PBMCs. This TCR came from a man aged 18 to 35 in good health. Some clones in this sample may be carry-over from other donors' samples. The CDR3 protein is CSVEIGRAEQYF. The CDR3 nucleotides are TGCAGCGTTGAGATTGGGAGGGCCGAGCAGTACTTC.